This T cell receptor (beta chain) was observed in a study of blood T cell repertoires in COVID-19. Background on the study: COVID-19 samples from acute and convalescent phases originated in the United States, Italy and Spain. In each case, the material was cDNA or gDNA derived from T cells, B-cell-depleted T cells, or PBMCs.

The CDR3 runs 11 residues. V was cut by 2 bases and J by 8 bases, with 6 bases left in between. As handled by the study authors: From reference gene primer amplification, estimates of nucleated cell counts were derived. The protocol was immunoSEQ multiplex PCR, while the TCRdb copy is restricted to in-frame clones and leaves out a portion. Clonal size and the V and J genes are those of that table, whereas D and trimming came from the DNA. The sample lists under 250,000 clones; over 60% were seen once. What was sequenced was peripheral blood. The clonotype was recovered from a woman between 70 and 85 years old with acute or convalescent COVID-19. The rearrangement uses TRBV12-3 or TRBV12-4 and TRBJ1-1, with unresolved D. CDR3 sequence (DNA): TGTGCCAGCAGTTTAAAGGAGGAAGCTTTCTTT. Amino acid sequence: CASSLKEEAFF.